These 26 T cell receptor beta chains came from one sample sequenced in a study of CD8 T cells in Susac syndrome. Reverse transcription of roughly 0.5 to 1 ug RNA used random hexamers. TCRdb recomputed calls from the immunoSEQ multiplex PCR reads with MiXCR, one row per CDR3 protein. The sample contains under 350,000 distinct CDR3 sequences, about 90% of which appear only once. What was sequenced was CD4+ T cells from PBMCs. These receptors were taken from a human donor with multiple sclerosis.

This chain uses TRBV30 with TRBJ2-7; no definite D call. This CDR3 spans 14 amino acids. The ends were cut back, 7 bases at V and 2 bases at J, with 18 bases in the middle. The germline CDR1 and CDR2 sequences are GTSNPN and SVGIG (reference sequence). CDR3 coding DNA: TGTGCCTTCATTGCTAGGCCACCTCCCTACGAGCAGTACTTC. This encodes CAFIARPPPYEQYF.

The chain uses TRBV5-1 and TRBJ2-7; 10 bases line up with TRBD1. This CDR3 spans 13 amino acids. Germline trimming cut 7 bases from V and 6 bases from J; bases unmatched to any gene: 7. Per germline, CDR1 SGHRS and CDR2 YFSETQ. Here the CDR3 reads CASGGTGAAEQYF. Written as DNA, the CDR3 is TGCGCCAGCGGAGGGACAGGGGCGGCCGAGCAGTACTTC.

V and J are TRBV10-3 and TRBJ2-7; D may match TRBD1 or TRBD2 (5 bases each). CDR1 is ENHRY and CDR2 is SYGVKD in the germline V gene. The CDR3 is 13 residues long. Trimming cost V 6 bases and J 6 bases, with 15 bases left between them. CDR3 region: CAIRRDPRSEQYF. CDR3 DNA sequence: TGTGCCATCAGGAGGGACCCCCGGTCCGAGCAGTACTTC.

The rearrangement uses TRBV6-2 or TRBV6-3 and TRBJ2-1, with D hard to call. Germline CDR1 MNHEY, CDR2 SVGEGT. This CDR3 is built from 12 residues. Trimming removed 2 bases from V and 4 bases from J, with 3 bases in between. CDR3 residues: CASSYVYNEQFF. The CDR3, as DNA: TGTGCCAGCAGTTACGTATACAATGAGCAGTTCTTC.

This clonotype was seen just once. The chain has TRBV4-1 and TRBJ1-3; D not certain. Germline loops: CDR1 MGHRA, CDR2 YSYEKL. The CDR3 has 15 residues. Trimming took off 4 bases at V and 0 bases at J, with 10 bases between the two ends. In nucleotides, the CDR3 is TGCGCCAGCAGCCGGATCTACGGCTCTGGAAACACCATATATTTT. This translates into CASSRIYGSGNTIYF.

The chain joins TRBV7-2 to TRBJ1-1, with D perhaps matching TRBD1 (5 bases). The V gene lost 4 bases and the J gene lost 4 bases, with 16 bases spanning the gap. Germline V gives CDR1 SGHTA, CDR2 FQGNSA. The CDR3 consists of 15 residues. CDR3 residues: CASSSSQGIGTEAFF. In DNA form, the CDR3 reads TGTGCCAGCAGCTCTTCGCAGGGCATCGGCACTGAAGCTTTCTTT.

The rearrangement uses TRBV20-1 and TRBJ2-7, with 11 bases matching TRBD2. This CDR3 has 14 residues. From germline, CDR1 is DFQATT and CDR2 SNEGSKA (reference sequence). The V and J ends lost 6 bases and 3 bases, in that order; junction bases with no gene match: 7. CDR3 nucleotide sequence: TGCAGTGCCGTTAGCGGGAGGGCCCGCTACGAGCAGTACTTC. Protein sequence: CSAVSGRARYEQYF.

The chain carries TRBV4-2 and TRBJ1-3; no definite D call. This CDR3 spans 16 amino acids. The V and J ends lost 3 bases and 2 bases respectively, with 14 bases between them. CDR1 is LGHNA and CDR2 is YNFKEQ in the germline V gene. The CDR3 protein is CASSQEISSAGNTIYF. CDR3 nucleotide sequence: TGTGCCAGCAGCCAGGAGATTTCGAGCGCTGGAAACACCATATATTTT.

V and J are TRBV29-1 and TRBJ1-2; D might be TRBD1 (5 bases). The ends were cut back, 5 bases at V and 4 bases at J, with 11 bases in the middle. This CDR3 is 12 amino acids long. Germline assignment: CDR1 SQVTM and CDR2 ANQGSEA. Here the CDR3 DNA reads TGCAGCGTTTGGGGCAGCCGCTATGGCTACACCTTC. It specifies CSVWGSRYGYTF.

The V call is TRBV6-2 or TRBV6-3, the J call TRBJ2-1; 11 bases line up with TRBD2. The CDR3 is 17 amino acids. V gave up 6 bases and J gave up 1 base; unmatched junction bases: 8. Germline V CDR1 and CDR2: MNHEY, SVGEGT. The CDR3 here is CASSDASGGPSYNEQFF. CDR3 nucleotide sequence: TGTGCCAGCAGCGACGCTAGCGGGGGGCCTTCCTACAATGAGCAGTTCTTC.

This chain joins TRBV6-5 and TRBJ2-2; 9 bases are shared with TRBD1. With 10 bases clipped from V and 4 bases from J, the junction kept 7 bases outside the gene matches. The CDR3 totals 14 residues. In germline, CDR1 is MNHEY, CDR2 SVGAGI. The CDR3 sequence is CAIHRDRVTGELFF. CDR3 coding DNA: TGTGCCATCCACCGGGACAGGGTCACCGGGGAGCTGTTTTTT.

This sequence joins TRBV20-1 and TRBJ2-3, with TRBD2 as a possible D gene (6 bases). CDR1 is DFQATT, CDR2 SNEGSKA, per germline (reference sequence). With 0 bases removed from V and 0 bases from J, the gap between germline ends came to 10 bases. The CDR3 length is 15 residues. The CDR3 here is CSARDPSASTDTQYF. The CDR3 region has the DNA TGCAGTGCTAGAGATCCTAGCGCTAGCACAGATACGCAGTATTTT.

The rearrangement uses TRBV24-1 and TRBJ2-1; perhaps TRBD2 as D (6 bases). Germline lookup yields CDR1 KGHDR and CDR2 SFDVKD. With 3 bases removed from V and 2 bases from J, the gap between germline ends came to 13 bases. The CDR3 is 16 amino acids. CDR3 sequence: CATSDPTWGAYNEQFF. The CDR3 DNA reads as TGTGCCACCAGTGATCCCACTTGGGGGGCCTACAATGAGCAGTTCTTC.

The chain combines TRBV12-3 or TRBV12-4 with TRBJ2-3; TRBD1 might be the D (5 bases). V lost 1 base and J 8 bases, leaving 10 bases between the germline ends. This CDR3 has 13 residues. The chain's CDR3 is CASSLGQMGTQYF. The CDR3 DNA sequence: TGTGCCAGCAGTTTAGGACAGATGGGTACGCAGTATTTT.

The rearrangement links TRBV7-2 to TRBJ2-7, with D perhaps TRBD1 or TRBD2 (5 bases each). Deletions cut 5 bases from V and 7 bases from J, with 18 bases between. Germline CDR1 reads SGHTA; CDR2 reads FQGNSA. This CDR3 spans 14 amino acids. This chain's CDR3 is CASSPRGVRREQYF. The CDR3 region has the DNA TGTGCCAGCAGCCCGAGGGGTGTAAGACGAGAGCAGTACTTC. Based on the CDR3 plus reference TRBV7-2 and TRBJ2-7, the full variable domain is GAGVSQSPSNKVTEKGKDVELRCDPISGHTALYWYRQSLGQGLEFLIYFQGNSAPDKSGLPSDRFSAERTGGSVSTLTIQRTQQEDSAVYLCASSPRGVRREQYFGPGTRLTVT.

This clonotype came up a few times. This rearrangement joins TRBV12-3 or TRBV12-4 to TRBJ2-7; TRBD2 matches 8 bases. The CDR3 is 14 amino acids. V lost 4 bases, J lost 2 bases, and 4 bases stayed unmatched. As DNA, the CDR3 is TGTGCCAGCAGTTCCCTAGCGGGCCCCTACGAGCAGTACTTC. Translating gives CASSSLAGPYEQYF.

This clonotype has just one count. The CDR3: CASSLTGQGGDYTF. The DNA for the CDR3 is TGTGCCAGCAGCTTAACGGGACAGGGGGGAGACTACACCTTC. V gene TRBV7-3 combines with J gene TRBJ1-2; 11 positions match TRBD1. This CDR3 spans 14 amino acids. Germline loops: CDR1 SGHTA, CDR2 FQGTGA. The ends lost 0 bases at V and 10 bases at J; junction bases unmatched: 4.

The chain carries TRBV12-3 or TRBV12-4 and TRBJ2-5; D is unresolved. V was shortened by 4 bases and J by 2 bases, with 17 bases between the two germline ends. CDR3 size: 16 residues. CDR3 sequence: CASSSSPSRAQETQYF. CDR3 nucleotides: TGTGCCAGCAGTTCCTCTCCGAGCCGAGCACAAGAGACCCAGTACTTC.

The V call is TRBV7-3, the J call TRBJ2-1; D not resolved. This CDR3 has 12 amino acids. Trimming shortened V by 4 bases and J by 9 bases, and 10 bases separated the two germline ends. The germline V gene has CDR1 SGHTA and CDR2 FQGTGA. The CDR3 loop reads CASSWGSGEQFF. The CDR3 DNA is TGTGCCAGCAGCTGGGGTTCGGGTGAGCAGTTCTTC.

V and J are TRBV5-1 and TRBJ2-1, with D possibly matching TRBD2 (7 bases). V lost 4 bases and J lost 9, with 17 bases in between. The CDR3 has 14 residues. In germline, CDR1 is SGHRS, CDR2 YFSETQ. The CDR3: CASSRGGQSGEQFF. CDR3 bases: TGCGCCAGCAGCAGGGGGGGCCAATCGGGTGAGCAGTTCTTC.

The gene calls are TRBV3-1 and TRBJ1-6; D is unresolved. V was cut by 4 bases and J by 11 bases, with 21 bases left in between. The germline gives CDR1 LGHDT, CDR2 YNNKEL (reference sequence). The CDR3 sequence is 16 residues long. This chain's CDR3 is CASSPLLGSGGAPLHF. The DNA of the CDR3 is TGTGCCAGCAGCCCCCTTCTTGGGTCAGGAGGTGCACCCCTCCACTTT.

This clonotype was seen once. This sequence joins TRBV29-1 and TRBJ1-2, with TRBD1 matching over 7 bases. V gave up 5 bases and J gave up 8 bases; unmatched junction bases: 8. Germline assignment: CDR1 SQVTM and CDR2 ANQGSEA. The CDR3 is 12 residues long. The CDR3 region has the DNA TGCAGCGTTTATACAGGGGCTGGAGGCTACACCTTC. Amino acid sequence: CSVYTGAGGYTF.

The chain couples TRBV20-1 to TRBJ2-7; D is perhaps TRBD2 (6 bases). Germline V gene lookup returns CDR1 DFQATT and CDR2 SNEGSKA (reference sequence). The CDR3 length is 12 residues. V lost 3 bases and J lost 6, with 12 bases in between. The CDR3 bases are TGCAGTGCTAGGGGACGGCGGGGCGAGCAGTACTTC. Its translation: CSARGRRGEQYF.

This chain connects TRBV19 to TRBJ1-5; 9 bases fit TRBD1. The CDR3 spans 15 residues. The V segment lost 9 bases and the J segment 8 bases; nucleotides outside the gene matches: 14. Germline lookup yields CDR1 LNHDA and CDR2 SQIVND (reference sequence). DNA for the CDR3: TGTGCCAGCGTCCCGGGACAGGGTTCTCAGGAGCCCCAGCATTTT. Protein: CASVPGQGSQEPQHF.

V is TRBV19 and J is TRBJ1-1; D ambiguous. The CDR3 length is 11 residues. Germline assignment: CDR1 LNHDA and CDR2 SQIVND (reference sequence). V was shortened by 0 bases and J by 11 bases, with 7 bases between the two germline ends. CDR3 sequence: CASSIEAGAFF. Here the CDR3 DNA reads TGTGCCAGTAGTATAGAAGCGGGCGCTTTCTTT.

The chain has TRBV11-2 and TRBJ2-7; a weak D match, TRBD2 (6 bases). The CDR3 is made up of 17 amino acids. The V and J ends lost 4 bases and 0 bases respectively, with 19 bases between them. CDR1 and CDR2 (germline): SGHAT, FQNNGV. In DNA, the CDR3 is TGTGCCAGCAGCTGGGGTAGTAGGAGGGAAAGCTCCTACGAGCAGTACTTC. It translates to CASSWGSRRESSYEQYF. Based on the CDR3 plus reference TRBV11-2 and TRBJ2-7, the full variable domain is EAGVAQSPRYKIIEKRQSVAFWCNPISGHATLYWYQQILGQGPKLLIQFQNNGVVDDSQLPKDRFSAERLKGVDSTLKIQPAKLEDSAVYLCASSWGSRRESSYEQYFGPGTRLTVT.